This TCR beta chain was captured in a study of blood T cells in healthy people across ages. CDR1 and CDR2 from the germline V gene are DFQATT and SNEGSKA (reference sequence). The CDR3 loop spans 15 amino acids. Researchers report isolating at least 6 million PBMCs per sample. The amount of total RNA extracted per sample was at least 5.5 micrograms. PCR was performed a second time for roughly 6 to 12 cycles using a sample-barcoded 5' primer and a J-beta primer mix. TCRdb analysed the 5' RACE reads with MiXCR anew, one entry per CDR3 protein. Of under 1,100,000 distinct CDR3 sequences listed, approximately 25% are singletons. This sample also belongs to another study, concerning T cells of mothers and their children. As reported in that work: Roughly six children and their three healthy Caucasian mothers were the donors.

This TCR derives from a girl aged 2-10 years in good health. The chain combines TRBV20-1 with TRBJ2-1; D ambiguous. The tail of the sequence fits TRBJ2-5 better, so the J call may be wrong. Sequencing input: blood. The CDR3 loop reads CSATPSVGRKETQYF. CDR3 coding DNA: TGCAGTGCTACTCCGTCCGTAGGACGTAAAGAGACCCAGTACTTC.